The 18 T cell receptor beta chains presented below share a single source sample, sequenced in a study of early T cells in non-severe SARS-CoV-2 infection. TCRdb re-called the 5' RACE reads through MiXCR, storing one row per CDR3 protein. The sample contains tens of thousands of distinct CDR3 sequences, approximately 7.6% of which appear only once. The material sequenced was whole blood. The receptor set was obtained from an adult who was a healthcare worker with PCR-confirmed SARS-CoV-2 infection or an uninfected control (not recorded which).

The gene calls are TRBV20-1 and TRBJ1-6, with a tentative D call TRBD1 (5 bases). Germline-derived CDR1 and CDR2 are DFQATT and SNEGSKA (reference sequence). CDR3 size: 13 residues. The V and J ends lost 2 bases and 10 bases respectively, with 12 bases between them. CDR3 sequence: CSARQGGGSPLHF. The CDR3 DNA reads as TGCAGTGCTAGACAGGGAGGCGGGTCACCCCTCCACTTT.

In its sample, this clonotype was seen many times. J is TRBJ1-1 and V is TRBV12-3 or TRBV12-4; 7 bases map to TRBD1. CDR3 length: 14 amino acids. J lost 4 bases, V lost 5 bases, and 7 bases had no gene match. The CDR3 is CASSMRTGSTEAFF. CDR3 coding DNA: TGTGCCAGCAGTATGAGGACAGGAAGCACTGAAGCTTTCTTT.

This clonotype came up many times. The chain links TRBV7-2 to TRBJ1-6; no definite D call. This CDR3 is built from 15 residues. Between the trimmed V and J ends, which lost 2 bases and 7 bases, there was a span of 12 bases. Germline V gene lookup returns CDR1 SGHTA and CDR2 FQGNSA. CDR3 amino acids: CASSLNTVENSPLHF. The CDR3 nucleotides are TGTGCCAGCAGCTTAAACACAGTAGAAAATTCACCCCTCCACTTT.

The chain carries TRBV6-5 and TRBJ2-7; D is ambiguous. Germline lookup yields CDR1 MNHEY and CDR2 SVGAGI. The CDR3 has 14 amino acids. V lost 0 bases and J 0 bases, leaving 6 bases between the germline ends. The CDR3 sequence: CASSYSSSSYEQYF. Written as DNA, the CDR3 is TGTGCCAGCAGTTACTCGAGTAGCTCCTACGAGCAGTACTTC.

J is TRBJ1-1 and V is TRBV12-3 or TRBV12-4; TRBD1 is a possible D gene (6 bases). The CDR3 loop spans 14 amino acids. V dropped 2 bases and J dropped 3 bases, with 10 bases sitting between them. The CDR3 loop is CASSLFAGDTEAFF. The CDR3 bases are TGTGCCAGCAGTTTATTCGCAGGGGACACTGAAGCTTTCTTT.

V usage is TRBV7-8 and J usage is TRBJ2-7; D uncertain. Germline CDR1 reads SGHVS; CDR2 reads FQNEAQ. Trimming cost V 5 bases and J 0 bases, with 11 bases left between them. The CDR3 length is 14 residues. The CDR3 sequence: CASSVSSSSYEQYF. In DNA, the CDR3 is TGTGCCAGCAGCGTAAGCTCCAGCTCCTACGAGCAGTACTTC.

The V call is TRBV4-2, the J call TRBJ2-2, with a tentative D call TRBD2 (6 bases). V was shortened by 1 base and J by 3 bases, with 6 bases between the two germline ends. Germline V lookup: CDR1 LGHNA, CDR2 YNFKEQ. This CDR3 has 14 amino acids. CDR3 DNA sequence: TGTGCCAGCAGCCAAGCGGGGGACACCGGGGAGCTGTTTTTT. Protein product: CASSQAGDTGELFF.

This clonotype was seen ten or more times. This chain connects TRBV28 to TRBJ2-3, with D uncertain. The germline V gene encodes CDR1 MDHEN and CDR2 SYDVKM. Trimming took 5 bases from V and 6 from J, leaving 9 bases between them. The CDR3 is made up of 12 amino acids. CDR3 bases: TGTGCCAGCAGTCCCTCGCGGGATACGCAGTATTTT. Protein: CASSPSRDTQYF.

This clonotype was recorded a few times. The chain is built from TRBV7-8 and TRBJ2-7, with 9 bases lining up with TRBD2. Germline V gene lookup returns CDR1 SGHVS and CDR2 FQNEAQ. J gave up 6 bases and V 2 bases, and 5 bases lay outside the gene matches. This CDR3 comprises 14 residues. The CDR3 sequence: CASSLLAGGSEQYF. The CDR3 DNA reads TGTGCCAGCAGCTTATTGGCGGGAGGGAGCGAGCAGTACTTC. Using reference TRBV7-8 and TRBJ2-7 for the parts outside the CDR3, the full variable domain is GAGVSQSPRYKVAKRGQDVALRCDPISGHVSLFWYQQALGQGPEFLTYFQNEAQLDKSGLPSDRFFAERPEGSVSTLKIQRTQQEDSAVYLCASSLLAGGSEQYFGPGTRLTVT.

The gene calls are TRBV27 and TRBJ2-7; weak D call: TRBD1 (6 bases). Per germline, CDR1 MNHEY and CDR2 SMNVEV (reference sequence). V was trimmed by 5 bases and J by 4 bases, leaving 15 bases between them. This CDR3 region has 14 residues. CDR3 sequence: CASSPRTADYEQYF. In DNA, the CDR3 is TGTGCCAGCAGTCCCAGGACAGCCGATTACGAGCAGTACTTC.

The chain couples TRBV11-2 to TRBJ2-1; 8 positions match TRBD2. Per germline, CDR1 SGHAT and CDR2 FQNNGV. Germline trimming cut 5 bases from V and 10 bases from J; bases unmatched to any gene: 13. This CDR3 is 15 amino acids long. In nucleotides, the CDR3 is TGTGCCAGCAGCCCCCCGGGAAGCGGGAGTGGAGAGCAGTTCTTC. It encodes CASSPPGSGSGEQFF.

This clonotype has ten or more counts. The rearrangement links TRBV11-2 to TRBJ2-3; 8 nucleotides line up with TRBD2. V gave up 5 bases and J gave up 2 bases; unmatched junction bases: 6. This CDR3 has 15 amino acids. Per germline, CDR1 SGHAT and CDR2 FQNNGV. DNA for the CDR3: TGTGCCAGCAGCGGGGGACTAGATCCCACAGATACGCAGTATTTT. Translation gives CASSGGLDPTDTQYF.

This clonotype was found many times. The chain carries TRBV7-9 and TRBJ2-3; D perhaps matches TRBD2 (6 bases). Germline assignment: CDR1 SEHNR and CDR2 FQNEAQ (reference sequence). Trimming left V 6 bases short and J 0 bases short, with 10 bases between. This CDR3 spans 14 amino acids. The CDR3 loop is CASSGAGSTDTQYF. The CDR3 bases are TGTGCCAGCAGTGGGGCGGGGAGCACAGATACGCAGTATTTT.

This rearrangement joins TRBV12-3 or TRBV12-4 to TRBJ2-3; 7 bases map to TRBD2. This CDR3 is built from 16 residues. V was clipped by 5 bases and J by 4 bases; unmatched bases: 12. The CDR3 nucleotides read TGTGCCAGCAGTCCCACAGCGGGACCCCCTCCAGATACGCAGTATTTT. Its translation: CASSPTAGPPPDTQYF.

This clonotype showed up just a few times. The chain joins TRBV6-2 or TRBV6-3 to TRBJ2-3, with unresolved D. Trimming took off 7 bases at V and 1 base at J, with 6 bases between the two ends. Germline CDR1 reads MNHEY; CDR2 reads SVGEGT. The CDR3 covers 12 residues. CDR3 bases: TGTGCCAGCAAGGACCGCACAGATACGCAGTATTTT. This encodes CASKDRTDTQYF.

This clonotype was found a few times. The rearrangement uses TRBV28 and TRBJ2-5, with D tentatively TRBD1 (5 bases). Germline V gives CDR1 MDHEN, CDR2 SYDVKM. This CDR3 comprises 12 residues. Trimming stripped 5 bases from V and 10 bases from J, with 14 bases between. The CDR3 DNA is TGTGCCAGCAGTCCGCCTTCGCAGGGCCAGTACTTC. This encodes CASSPPSQGQYF.

The V and J genes are TRBV18 and TRBJ1-5, with D unresolved. This CDR3 has 17 amino acids. CDR1 KGHSH and CDR2 LQKENI come from the germline V gene. The V end was cut by 4 bases, the J end by 0 bases, with 16 bases between. CDR3 sequence reads: CASSLMSPDNSNQPQHF. As DNA, the CDR3 is TGTGCCAGCTCACTCATGAGTCCAGATAATAGCAATCAGCCCCAGCATTTT. The entire variable domain, with the rest obtained from reference TRBV18 and TRBJ1-5, is as follows: NAGVMQNPRHLVRRRGQEARLRCSPMKGHSHVYWYRQLPEEGLKFMVYLQKENIIDESGMPKERFSAEFPKEGPSILRIQQVVRGDSAAYFCASSLMSPDNSNQPQHFGDGTRLSIL.

This clonotype was seen more than once but under ten times. The CDR3 sequence is CASSPGTGRGTQYF. In DNA form, the CDR3 reads TGTGCCAGCTCACCTGGAACAGGGAGGGGGACCCAGTACTTC. This sequence joins TRBV18 and TRBJ2-5; a weak D match, TRBD2 (7 bases). Germline V gives CDR1 KGHSH, CDR2 LQKENI. Trimming removed 3 bases at V and 7 bases at J, with 15 bases between. This CDR3 spans 14 amino acids.